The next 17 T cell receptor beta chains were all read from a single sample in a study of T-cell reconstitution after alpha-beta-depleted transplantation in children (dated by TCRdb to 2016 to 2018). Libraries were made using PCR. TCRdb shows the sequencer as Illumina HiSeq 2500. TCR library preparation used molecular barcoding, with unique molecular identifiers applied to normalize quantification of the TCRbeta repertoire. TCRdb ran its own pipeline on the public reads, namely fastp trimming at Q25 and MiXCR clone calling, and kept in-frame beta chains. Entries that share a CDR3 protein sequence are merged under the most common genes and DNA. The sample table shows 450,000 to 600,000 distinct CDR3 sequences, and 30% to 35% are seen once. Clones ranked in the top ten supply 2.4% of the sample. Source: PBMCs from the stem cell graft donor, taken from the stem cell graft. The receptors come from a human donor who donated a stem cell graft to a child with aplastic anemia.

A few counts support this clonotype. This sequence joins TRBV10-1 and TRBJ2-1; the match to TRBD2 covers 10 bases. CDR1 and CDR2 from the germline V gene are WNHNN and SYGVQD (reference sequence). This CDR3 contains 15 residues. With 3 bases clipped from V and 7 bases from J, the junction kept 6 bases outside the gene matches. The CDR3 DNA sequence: TGCGCCAGCAGTGACGGGGTAGCGGGAGGTAATGAGCAGTTCTTC. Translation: CASSDGVAGGNEQFF.

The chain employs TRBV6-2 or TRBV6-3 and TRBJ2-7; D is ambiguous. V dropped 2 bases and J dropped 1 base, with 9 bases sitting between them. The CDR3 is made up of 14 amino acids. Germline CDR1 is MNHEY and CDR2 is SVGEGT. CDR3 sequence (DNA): TGTGCCAGCAGTTACGATGCGGAGTCCTACGAGCAGTACGTC. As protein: CASSYDAESYEQYV.

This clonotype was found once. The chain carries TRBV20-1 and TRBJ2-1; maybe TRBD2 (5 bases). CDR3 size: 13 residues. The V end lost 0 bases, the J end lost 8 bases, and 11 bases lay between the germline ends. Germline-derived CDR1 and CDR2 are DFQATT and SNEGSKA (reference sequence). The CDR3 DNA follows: TGCAGTGCTAGAGATTTTCAAGCGGATGAGCAGTTCTTC. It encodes CSARDFQADEQFF.

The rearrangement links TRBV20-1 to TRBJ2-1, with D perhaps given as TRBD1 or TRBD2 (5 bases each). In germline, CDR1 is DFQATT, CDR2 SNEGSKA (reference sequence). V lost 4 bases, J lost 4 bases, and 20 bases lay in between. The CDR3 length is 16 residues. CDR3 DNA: TGCAGTGCTACACCCGGGACCCCGACCTCTTACAATGAGCAGTTCTTC. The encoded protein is CSATPGTPTSYNEQFF.

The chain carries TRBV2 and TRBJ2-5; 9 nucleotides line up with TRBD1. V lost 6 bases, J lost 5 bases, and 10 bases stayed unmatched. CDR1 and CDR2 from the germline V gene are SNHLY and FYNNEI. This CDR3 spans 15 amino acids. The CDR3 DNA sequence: TGTGCCAGCAGGAGGACAGGGGCGACGGGGGAGACCCAGTACTTC. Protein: CASRRTGATGETQYF. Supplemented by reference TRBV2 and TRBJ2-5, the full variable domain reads EPEVTQTPSHQVTQMGQEVILRCVPISNHLYFYWYRQILGQKVEFLVSFYNNEISEKSEIFDDQFSVERPDGSNFTLKIRSTKLEDSAMYFCASRRTGATGETQYFGPGTRLLVL.

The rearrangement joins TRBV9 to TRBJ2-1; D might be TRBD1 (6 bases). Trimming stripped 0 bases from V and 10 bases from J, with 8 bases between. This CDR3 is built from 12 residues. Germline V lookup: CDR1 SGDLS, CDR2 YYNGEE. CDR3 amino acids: CASSVERGEQFF. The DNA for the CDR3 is TGTGCCAGCAGCGTAGAGAGGGGGGAGCAGTTCTTC.

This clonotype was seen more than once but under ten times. The CDR3, as DNA: TGCAGCGTCCAGAGAACGATTATGAACACTGAAGCTTTCTTT. Its translation: CSVQRTIMNTEAFF. The rearrangement joins TRBV29-1 to TRBJ1-1, with D uncertain. The CDR3 has 14 residues. V was clipped by 6 bases and J by 0 bases, with 14 bases between them. Germline values: CDR1 SQVTM, CDR2 ANQGSEA.

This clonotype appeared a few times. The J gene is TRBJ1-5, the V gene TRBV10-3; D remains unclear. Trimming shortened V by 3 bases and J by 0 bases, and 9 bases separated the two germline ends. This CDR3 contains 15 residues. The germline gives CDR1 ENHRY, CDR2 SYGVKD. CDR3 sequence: CAISERGNSNQPQHF. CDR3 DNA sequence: TGTGCCATCAGTGAAAGAGGAAATAGCAATCAGCCCCAGCATTTT.

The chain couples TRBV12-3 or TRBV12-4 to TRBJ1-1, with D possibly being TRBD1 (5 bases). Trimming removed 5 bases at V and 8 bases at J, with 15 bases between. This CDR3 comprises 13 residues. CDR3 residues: CASSQGAVFEAFF. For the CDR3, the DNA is TGTGCCAGCAGTCAAGGGGCCGTGTTCGAAGCTTTCTTT.

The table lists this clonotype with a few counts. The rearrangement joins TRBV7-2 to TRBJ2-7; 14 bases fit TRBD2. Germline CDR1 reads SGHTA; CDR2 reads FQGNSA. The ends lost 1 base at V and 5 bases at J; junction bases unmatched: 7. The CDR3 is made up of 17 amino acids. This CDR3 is CASSLGGTSGSANEQYF. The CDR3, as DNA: TGTGCCAGCAGCTTAGGGGGGACTAGCGGGAGTGCAAACGAGCAGTACTTC.

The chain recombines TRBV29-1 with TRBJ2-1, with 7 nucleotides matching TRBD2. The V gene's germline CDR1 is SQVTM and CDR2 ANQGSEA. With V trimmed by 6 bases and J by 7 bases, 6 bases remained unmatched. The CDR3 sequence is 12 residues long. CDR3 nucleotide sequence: TGCAGCGTGGTGGGACTATGGAATGAGCAGTTCTTC. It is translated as CSVVGLWNEQFF.

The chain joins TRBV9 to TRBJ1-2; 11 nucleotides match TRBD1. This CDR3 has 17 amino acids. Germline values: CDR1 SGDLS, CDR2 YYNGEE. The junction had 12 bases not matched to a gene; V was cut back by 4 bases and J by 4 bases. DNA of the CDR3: TGTGCCAGCAGCAGAGGACAGGGGGCCTTCAGCAGCTATGGCTACACCTTC. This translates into CASSRGQGAFSSYGYTF.

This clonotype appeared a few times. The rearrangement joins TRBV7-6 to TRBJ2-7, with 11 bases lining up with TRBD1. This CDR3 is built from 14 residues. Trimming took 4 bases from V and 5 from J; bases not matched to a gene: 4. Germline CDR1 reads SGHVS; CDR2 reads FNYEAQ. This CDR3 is CASSSDRGQNEQYF. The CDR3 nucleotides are TGTGCCAGCAGCTCGGACAGGGGGCAGAACGAGCAGTACTTC.

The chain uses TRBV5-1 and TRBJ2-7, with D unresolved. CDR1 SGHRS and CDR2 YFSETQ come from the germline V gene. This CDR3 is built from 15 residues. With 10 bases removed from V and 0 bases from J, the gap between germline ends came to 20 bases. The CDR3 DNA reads TGCGCCTCTCGCCCGTTGGGAACCACCTCCTACGAGCAGTACTTC. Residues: CASRPLGTTSYEQYF.

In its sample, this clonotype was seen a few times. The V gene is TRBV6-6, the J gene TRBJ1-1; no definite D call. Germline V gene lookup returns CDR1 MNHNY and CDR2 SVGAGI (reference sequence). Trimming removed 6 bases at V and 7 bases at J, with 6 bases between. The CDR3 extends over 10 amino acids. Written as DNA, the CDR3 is TGTGCCAGCAGACGGAATGAAGCTTTCTTT. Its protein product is CASRRNEAFF.

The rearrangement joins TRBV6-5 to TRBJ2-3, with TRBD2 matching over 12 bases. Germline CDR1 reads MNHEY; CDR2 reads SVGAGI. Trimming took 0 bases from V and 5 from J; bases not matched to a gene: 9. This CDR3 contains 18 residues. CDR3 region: CASSYSALAGGPEDTQYF. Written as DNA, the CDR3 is TGTGCCAGCAGTTACTCGGCTCTAGCGGGAGGGCCAGAAGATACGCAGTATTTT.

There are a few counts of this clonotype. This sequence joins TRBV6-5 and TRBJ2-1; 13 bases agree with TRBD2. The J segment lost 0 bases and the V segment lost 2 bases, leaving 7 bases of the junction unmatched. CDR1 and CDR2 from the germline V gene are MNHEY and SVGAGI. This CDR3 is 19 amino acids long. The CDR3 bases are TGTGCCAGCAGTTACCTCGGGACTAGCGGGACCCGCTCCTACAATGAGCAGTTCTTC. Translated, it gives CASSYLGTSGTRSYNEQFF.